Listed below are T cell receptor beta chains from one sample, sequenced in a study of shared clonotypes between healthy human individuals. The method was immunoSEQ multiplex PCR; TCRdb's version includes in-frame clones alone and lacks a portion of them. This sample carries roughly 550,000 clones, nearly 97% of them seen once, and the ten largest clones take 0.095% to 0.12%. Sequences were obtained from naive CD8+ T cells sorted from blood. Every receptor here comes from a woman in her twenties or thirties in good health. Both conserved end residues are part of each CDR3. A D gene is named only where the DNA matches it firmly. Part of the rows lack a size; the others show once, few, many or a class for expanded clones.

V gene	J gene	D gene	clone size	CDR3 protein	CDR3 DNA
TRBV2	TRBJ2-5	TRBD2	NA	CASSPFIAGGGETQYF	TGTGCCAGCAGTCCTTTTATAGCGGGAGGCGGGGAGACCCAGTACTTC
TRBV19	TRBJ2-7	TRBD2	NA	CASRRRASGKRPYEQYF	TGTGCCAGTAGGCGACGGGCTAGCGGGAAGAGGCCCTACGAGCAGTACTTC
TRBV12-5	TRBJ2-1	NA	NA	CASGLDNHRPDGSSYNEQFF	TGTGCTAGTGGTTTGGACAACCACCGTCCGGACGGAAGCTCCTACAATGAGCAGTTCTTC
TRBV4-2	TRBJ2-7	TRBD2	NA	CASSQTLAGVYEQYF	TGTGCCAGCAGCCAAACCCTAGCGGGAGTCTACGAGCAGTACTTC
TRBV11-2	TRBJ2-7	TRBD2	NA	CASRDRTSDHYEQYF	TGTGCCAGCAGGGATCGAACTAGCGACCATTACGAGCAGTACTTC
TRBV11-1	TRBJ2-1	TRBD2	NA	CASSVLAGGSYNEQFF	TGTGCCAGCAGCGTATTAGCGGGAGGATCCTACAATGAGCAGTTCTTC
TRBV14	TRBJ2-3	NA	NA	CASSQGVPRGLTDTQYF	TGTGCCAGCAGCCAAGGAGTTCCCCGGGGCCTGACAGATACGCAGTATTTT
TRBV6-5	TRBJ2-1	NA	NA	CASSYGSSYNEQFF	TGTGCCAGCAGTTACGGGAGCTCCTACAATGAGCAGTTCTTC
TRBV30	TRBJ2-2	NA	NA	CAWNGVRTGELFF	TGTGCCTGGAACGGAGTTCGGACCGGGGAGCTGTTTTTT
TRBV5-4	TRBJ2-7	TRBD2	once	CAIGTSGSYEQYF	TGTGCCATAGGGACTAGCGGGAGCTACGAGCAGTACTTC